The 17 T cell receptor beta chains below all came from one sample that was sequenced in a study of T cells in Graves' hyperthyroidism and ophthalmopathy. The investigators amplified TCR beta CDR3 regions from RNA transcripts. RT-PCR in the first round (using the HTBI primer set) targeted the TCR CDR3. TCRdb reanalysed the multiplex PCR reads using MiXCR and keeps one entry per CDR3 protein. Among about half a million distinct CDR3 sequences listed, 20% were seen once. Sequenced sample: blood. All receptors come from a man aged 35 to 55 with Graves' ophthalmopathy.

This clonotype was counted only a few times. V usage is TRBV18 and J usage is TRBJ2-7; no reliable D call. With 6 bases removed from V and 0 bases from J, the gap between germline ends came to 15 bases. Germline CDR1 reads KGHSH; CDR2 reads LQKENI. The CDR3 has 15 amino acids. The CDR3 here is CASSPFSSSSYEQYF. Here the CDR3 DNA reads TGTGCCAGCTCGCCATTTTCCTCCAGCTCCTACGAGCAGTACTTC. Using reference TRBV18 and TRBJ2-7 for the parts outside the CDR3, the full variable domain is NAGVMQNPRHLVRRRGQEARLRCSPMKGHSHVYWYRQLPEEGLKFMVYLQKENIIDESGMPKERFSAEFPKEGPSILRIQQVVRGDSAAYFCASSPFSSSSYEQYFGPGTRLTVT.

This clonotype was counted ten times or more. The V and J genes are TRBV7-2 and TRBJ2-7; D remains ambiguous. The ends were cut back, 1 base at V and 0 bases at J, with 10 bases in the middle. The length of the CDR3 is 15 residues. Germline V gene data show CDR1 as SGHTA and CDR2 as FQGNSA. CDR3 DNA: TGTGCCAGCAGCTTAGACGGCGGAAGCTCCTACGAGCAGTACTTC. Translation gives CASSLDGGSSYEQYF.

This clonotype was seen a handful of times. CDR3 DNA: TGTGCCAGCTCACCACCTGCAGGGGGCAGAAGCAATGAGCAGTTCTTC. This encodes CASSPPAGGRSNEQFF. The chain links TRBV18 to TRBJ2-1; 8 nucleotides line up with TRBD1. The CDR3 consists of 16 residues. Germline assignment: CDR1 KGHSH and CDR2 LQKENI. The V segment lost 0 bases and the J segment 6 bases; nucleotides outside the gene matches: 7.

This clonotype was counted a few times. V gene TRBV12-5 combines with J gene TRBJ1-1, with 10 bases identical to TRBD1. Trimming removed 5 bases from V and 6 bases from J; junction bases left unmatched: 9. The CDR3 contains 15 residues. The germline V gene has CDR1 LGHNT and CDR2 FRNRAP. The CDR3 nucleotides are TGTGCTAGTGGTCCGGACAGGGGGGTTATCGCTGAAGCTTTCTTT. This encodes CASGPDRGVIAEAFF.

The rearrangement uses TRBV20-1 and TRBJ2-3; D is unclear. From germline, CDR1 is DFQATT and CDR2 SNEGSKA (reference sequence). V lost 0 bases, J lost 6 bases, and 16 bases lay in between. This CDR3 has 15 residues. Written as DNA, the CDR3 is TGCAGTGCTAGAGAGTCCCGACAAACTCTGGATACGCAGTATTTT. It translates to CSARESRQTLDTQYF.

Turning to this clonotype: At one end the junction does not follow the germline gene, possibly because of a read error. J is TRBJ1-4 and V is TRBV10-3; D is undetermined. The germline gives CDR1 ENHRY, CDR2 SYGVKD. The CDR3 spans 15 residues. The CDR3 DNA reads TGTGCCAGCAGTTACTCATTCGCAACTAATGAAAAACTGTTTTTT. It specifies CASSYSFATNEKLFF.

This clonotype was observed at least ten times. The chain recombines TRBV6-1 with TRBJ2-3; TRBD2 is a possible D gene (6 bases). CDR1 MNHNS and CDR2 SASEGT come from the germline V gene. The ends were cut back, 7 bases at V and 2 bases at J, with 13 bases in the middle. This CDR3 region has 14 residues. The CDR3 sequence: CASTMRDSTDTQYF. DNA for the CDR3: TGTGCCAGCACCATGCGGGACTCCACAGATACGCAGTATTTT.

This clonotype was seen only a few times. The chain uses TRBV3-1 and TRBJ2-6; D is possibly TRBD1 (6 bases). Germline V gives CDR1 LGHDT, CDR2 YNNKEL (reference sequence). Trimming left V 4 bases short and J 4 bases short, with 11 bases between. The CDR3 totals 15 residues. The CDR3 loop reads CASSLRGNGANVLTF. DNA for the CDR3: TGTGCCAGCAGCCTAAGGGGGAACGGGGCCAACGTCCTGACTTTC.

This clonotype was observed a handful of times. This sequence joins TRBV12-3 or TRBV12-4 and TRBJ2-7; D is undetermined. This CDR3 is built from 13 residues. V lost 2 bases, J lost 2 bases, and 7 bases lay in between. The CDR3 DNA reads as TGTGCCAGCAGTTTAATCGGACCCTACGAGCAGTACTTC. It translates to CASSLIGPYEQYF.

The chain carries TRBV7-6 and TRBJ1-2; a weak D match, TRBD1 (5 bases). The V and J ends lost 2 bases and 4 bases respectively, with 14 bases between them. The germline CDR1 and CDR2 sequences are SGHVS and FNYEAQ. This CDR3 region has 15 residues. The CDR3 DNA sequence: TGTGCCAGCAGCTTATCCGGGACGCGAGGCTATGGCTACACCTTC. Its protein is CASSLSGTRGYGYTF.

This sequence joins TRBV19 and TRBJ2-1; D possibly corresponds to TRBD2 (6 bases). V lost 1 base, J lost 8 bases, and 15 bases lay in between. This CDR3 is built from 15 residues. Germline V gene sequence: CDR1 LNHDA, CDR2 SQIVND (reference sequence). In nucleotides, the CDR3 is TGTGCCAGTAGTATAGCACTAGCCATTCAAGATGAGCAGTTCTTC. As protein: CASSIALAIQDEQFF.

This clonotype was recorded a few times. V gene TRBV24-1 combines with J gene TRBJ2-7; no reliable D call. The CDR3 is 13 amino acids. V shed 3 bases and J shed 2 bases, with 7 bases lying between them. Germline V gives CDR1 KGHDR, CDR2 SFDVKD. As DNA, the CDR3 is TGTGCCACCAGTGATCCCGAGACCTACGAGCAGTACTTC. This encodes CATSDPETYEQYF.

The genes are TRBV20-1 and TRBJ2-1; no clear D gene. The V gene lost 6 bases and the J gene lost 5 bases, with 2 bases spanning the gap. CDR1 and CDR2 (germline): DFQATT, SNEGSKA (reference sequence). There are 9 residues in the CDR3. The CDR3 here is CSANNEQFF. The DNA of the CDR3 is TGCAGTGCCAACAATGAGCAGTTCTTC.

This clonotype was seen a few times. The V gene is TRBV7-2, the J gene TRBJ2-3; 8 nucleotides agree with TRBD2. V was clipped by 7 bases and J by 8 bases; unmatched bases: 17. This CDR3 spans 16 amino acids. In germline, CDR1 is SGHTA, CDR2 FQGNSA. CDR3 nucleotide sequence: TGTGCCAGCACCGAGGAGGCAGCGGGGGTAGGGGCTACGCAGTATTTT. Protein: CASTEEAAGVGATQYF.

CDR3 nucleotides: TGTGCCAGCAAAGGGCCAGGATTCTACGAGCAGTACTTC. Amino acids: CASKGPGFYEQYF. The gene calls are TRBV27 and TRBJ2-7; no definite D call. From germline, CDR1 is MNHEY and CDR2 SMNVEV (reference sequence). The CDR3 sequence is 13 residues long. Trimming shortened V by 7 bases and J by 3 bases, and 13 bases separated the two germline ends.

Ten or more counts support this clonotype. This chain connects TRBV30 to TRBJ1-1; D remains unclear. The CDR3 spans 13 residues. From germline, CDR1 is GTSNPN and CDR2 SVGIG (reference sequence). The germline V and J ends were trimmed by 0 bases and 0 bases, with 5 bases remaining between them. Here the CDR3 DNA reads TGTGCCTGGAGTGTGGGTATGAACACTGAAGCTTTCTTT. Its translation: CAWSVGMNTEAFF.

This clonotype was counted many times. Because the CDR3's place on the DNA is in doubt, the DNA is left out and the CDR3 is given as listed by TCRdb. V usage is TRBV20-1 and J usage is TRBJ2-5. Counting both end residues, the CDR3 totals 10 amino acids. CDR1 is DFQATT and CDR2 is SNEGSKA in the germline V gene (reference sequence). CDR3 sequence: CSTSGETQYF.